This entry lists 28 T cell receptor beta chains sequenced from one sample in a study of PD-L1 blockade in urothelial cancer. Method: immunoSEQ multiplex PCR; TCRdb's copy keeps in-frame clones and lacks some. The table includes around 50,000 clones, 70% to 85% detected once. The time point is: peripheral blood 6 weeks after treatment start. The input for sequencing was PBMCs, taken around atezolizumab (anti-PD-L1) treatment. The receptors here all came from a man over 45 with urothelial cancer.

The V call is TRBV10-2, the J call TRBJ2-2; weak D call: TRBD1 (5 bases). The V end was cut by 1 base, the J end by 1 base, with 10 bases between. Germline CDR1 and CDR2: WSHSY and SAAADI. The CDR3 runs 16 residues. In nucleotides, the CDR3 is TGCGCCAGCAGTGAGTGGGTAACAGGGAACACCGGGGAGCTGTTTTTT. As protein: CASSEWVTGNTGELFF.

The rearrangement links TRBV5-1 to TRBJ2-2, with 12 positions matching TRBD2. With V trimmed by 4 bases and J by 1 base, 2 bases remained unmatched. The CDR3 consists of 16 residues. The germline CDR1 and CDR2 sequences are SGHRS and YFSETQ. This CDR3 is CASSTGLAGNTGELFF. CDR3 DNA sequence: TGCGCCAGCAGCACGGGACTAGCGGGGAACACCGGGGAGCTGTTTTTT.

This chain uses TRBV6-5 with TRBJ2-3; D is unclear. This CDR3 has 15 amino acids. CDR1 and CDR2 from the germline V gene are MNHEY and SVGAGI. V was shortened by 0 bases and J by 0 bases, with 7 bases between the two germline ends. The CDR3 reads CASSYSSTSTDTQYF. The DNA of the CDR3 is TGTGCCAGCAGTTACTCGAGCACTAGCACAGATACGCAGTATTTT.

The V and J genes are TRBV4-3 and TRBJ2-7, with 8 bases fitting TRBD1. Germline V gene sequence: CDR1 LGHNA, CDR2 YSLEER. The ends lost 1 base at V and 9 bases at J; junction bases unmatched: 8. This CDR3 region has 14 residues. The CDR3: CASSQGTGRYVQYF. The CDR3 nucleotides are TGCGCCAGCAGCCAAGGGACAGGGCGATATGTGCAGTACTTC.

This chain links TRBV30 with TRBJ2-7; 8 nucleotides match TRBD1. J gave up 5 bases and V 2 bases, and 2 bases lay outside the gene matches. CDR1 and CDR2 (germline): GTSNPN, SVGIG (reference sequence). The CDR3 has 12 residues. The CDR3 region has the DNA TGTGCCTGGAGTTCACAGGGGGACGAGCAGTACTTC. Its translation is CAWSSQGDEQYF.

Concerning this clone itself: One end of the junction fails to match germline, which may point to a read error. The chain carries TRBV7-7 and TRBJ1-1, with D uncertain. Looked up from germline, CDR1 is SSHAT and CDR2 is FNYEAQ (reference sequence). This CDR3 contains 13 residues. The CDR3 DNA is TGTGCCAGCAGTTTAGACCTGAGCACTGAAGCTTTCTTT. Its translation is CASSLDLSTEAFF.

In DNA, the CDR3 is TGTGCCAGCAGTTTTGTTCCAGGGGGCTGGTTCTACAATGAGCAGTTCTTC. This translates into CASSFVPGGWFYNEQFF. V usage is TRBV28 and J usage is TRBJ2-1; 8 nucleotides align to TRBD1. The germline gives CDR1 MDHEN, CDR2 SYDVKM. V gave up 3 bases and J gave up 3 bases; unmatched junction bases: 10. The CDR3 spans 17 residues.

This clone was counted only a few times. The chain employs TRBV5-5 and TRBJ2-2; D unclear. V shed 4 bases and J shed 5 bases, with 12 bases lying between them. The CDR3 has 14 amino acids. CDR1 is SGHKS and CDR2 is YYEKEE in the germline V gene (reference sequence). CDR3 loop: CASSTRPATGELFF. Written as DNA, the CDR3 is TGTGCCAGCAGCACGAGGCCAGCTACCGGGGAGCTGTTTTTT.

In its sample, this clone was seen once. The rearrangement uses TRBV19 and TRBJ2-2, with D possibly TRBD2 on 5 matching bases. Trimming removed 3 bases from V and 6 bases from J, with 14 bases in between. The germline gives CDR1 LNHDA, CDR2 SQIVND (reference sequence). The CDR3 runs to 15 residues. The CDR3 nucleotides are TGTGCCAGTAGTATCCGGGATCCCGTTCCCGGGGAGCTGTTTTTT. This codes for CASSIRDPVPGELFF.

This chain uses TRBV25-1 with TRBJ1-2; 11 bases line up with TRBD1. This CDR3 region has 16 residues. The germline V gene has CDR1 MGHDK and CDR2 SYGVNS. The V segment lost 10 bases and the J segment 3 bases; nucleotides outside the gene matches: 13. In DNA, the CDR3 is TGTGCCACAGCGACCGGGACAGGGGGTGATCACTATGGCTACACCTTC. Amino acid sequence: CATATGTGGDHYGYTF.

The CDR3 loop reads CAWSLEGADYGYTF. Here the CDR3 DNA reads TGTGCCTGGAGCTTGGAGGGGGCAGACTATGGCTACACCTTC. The genes are TRBV30 and TRBJ1-2; TRBD1 agrees at 7 bases. The trim removed 3 bases at V and 3 bases at J, leaving 7 bases unmatched. Germline V gene sequence: CDR1 GTSNPN, CDR2 SVGIG (reference sequence). The CDR3 length is 14 residues.

As DNA, the CDR3 is TGTGCCAGTAGTATACAGGGGCGGCCCTACGAGCAGTACTTC. Protein sequence: CASSIQGRPYEQYF. The chain combines TRBV19 with TRBJ2-7, with a tentative D call TRBD1 (6 bases). Trimming shortened V by 2 bases and J by 2 bases, and 10 bases separated the two germline ends. There are 14 residues in the CDR3. Germline V lookup: CDR1 LNHDA, CDR2 SQIVND (reference sequence).

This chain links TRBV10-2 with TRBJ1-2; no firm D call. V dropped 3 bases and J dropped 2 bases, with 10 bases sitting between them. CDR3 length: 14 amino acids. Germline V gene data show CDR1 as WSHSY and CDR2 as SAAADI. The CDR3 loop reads CASSDTAENYGYTF. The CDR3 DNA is TGCGCCAGCAGTGACACAGCGGAAAACTATGGCTACACCTTC.

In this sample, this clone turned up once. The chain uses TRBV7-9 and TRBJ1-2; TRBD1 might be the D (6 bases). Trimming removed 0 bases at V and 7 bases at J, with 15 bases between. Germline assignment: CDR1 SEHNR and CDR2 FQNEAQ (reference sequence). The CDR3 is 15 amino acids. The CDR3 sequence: CASSLAGARGFGYTF. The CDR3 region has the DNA TGTGCCAGCAGCTTAGCGGGGGCGCGCGGTTTTGGCTACACCTTC.

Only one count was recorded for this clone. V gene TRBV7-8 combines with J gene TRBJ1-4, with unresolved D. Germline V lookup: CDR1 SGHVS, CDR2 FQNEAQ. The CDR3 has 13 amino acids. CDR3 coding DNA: TGTGACCCAACGGATAGGGAGATTGAAAAACTGTTTTTT. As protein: CDPTDREIEKLFF. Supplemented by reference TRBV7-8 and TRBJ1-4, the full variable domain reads GAGVSQSPRYKVAKRGQDVALRCDPISGHVSLFWYQQALGQGPEFLTYFQNEAQLDKSGLPSDRFFAERPEGSVSTLKIQRTQQEDSAVYLCDPTDREIEKLFFGSGTQLSVL.

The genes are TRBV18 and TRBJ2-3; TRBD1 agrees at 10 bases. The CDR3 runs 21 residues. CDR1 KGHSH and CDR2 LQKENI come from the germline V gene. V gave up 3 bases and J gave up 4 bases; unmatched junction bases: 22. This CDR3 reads CASSPDRGRTAAGPGPDTQYF. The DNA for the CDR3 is TGTGCCAGCTCACCCGACAGGGGGCGGACCGCAGCGGGACCAGGCCCAGATACGCAGTATTTT.

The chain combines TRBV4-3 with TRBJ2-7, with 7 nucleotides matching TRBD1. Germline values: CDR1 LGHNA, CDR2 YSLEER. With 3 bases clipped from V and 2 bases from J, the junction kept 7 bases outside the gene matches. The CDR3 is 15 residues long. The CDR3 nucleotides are TGCGCCAGCAGCCAGGGCCGACAGGGCCCCTACGAGCAGTACTTC. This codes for CASSQGRQGPYEQYF.

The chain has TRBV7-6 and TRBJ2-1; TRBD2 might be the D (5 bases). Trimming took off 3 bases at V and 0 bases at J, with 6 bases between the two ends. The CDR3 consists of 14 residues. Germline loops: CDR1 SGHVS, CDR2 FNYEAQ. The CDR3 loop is CASSFGSSYNEQFF. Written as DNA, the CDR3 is TGTGCCAGCAGCTTTGGGAGCTCCTACAATGAGCAGTTCTTC.

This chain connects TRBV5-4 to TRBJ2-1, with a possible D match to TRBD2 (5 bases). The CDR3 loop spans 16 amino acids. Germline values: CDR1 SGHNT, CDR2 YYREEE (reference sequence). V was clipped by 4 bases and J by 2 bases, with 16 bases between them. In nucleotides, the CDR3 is TGTGCCAGCAGCAAAGATCCGGGATTTGCCTACAATGAGCAGTTCTTC. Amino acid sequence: CASSKDPGFAYNEQFF.

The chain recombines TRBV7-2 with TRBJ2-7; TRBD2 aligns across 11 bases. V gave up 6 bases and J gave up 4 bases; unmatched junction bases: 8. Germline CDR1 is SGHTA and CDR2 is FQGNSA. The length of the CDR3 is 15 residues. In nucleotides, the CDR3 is TGTGCCAGCAGATCCCGGACTAGCGGGTTTTACGAGCAGTACTTC. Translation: CASRSRTSGFYEQYF. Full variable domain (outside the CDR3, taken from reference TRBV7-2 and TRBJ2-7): GAGVSQSPSNKVTEKGKDVELRCDPISGHTALYWYRQSLGQGLEFLIYFQGNSAPDKSGLPSDRFSAERTGGSVSTLTIQRTQQEDSAVYLCASRSRTSGFYEQYFGPGTRLTVT.

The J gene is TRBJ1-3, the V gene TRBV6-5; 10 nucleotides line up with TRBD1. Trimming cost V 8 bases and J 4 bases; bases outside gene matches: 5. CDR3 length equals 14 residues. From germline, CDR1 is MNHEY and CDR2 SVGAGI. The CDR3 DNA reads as TGTGCCAGCCGGGACAGGGGCTTGGGAAACACCATATATTTT. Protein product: CASRDRGLGNTIYF.

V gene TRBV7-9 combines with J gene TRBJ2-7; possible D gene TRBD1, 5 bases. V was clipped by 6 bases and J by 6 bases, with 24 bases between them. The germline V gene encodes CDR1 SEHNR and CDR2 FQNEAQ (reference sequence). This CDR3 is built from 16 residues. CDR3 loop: CASRGVSGNSVGEQYF. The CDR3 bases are TGTGCCAGCAGAGGGGTTTCCGGAAATTCAGTGGGCGAGCAGTACTTC.

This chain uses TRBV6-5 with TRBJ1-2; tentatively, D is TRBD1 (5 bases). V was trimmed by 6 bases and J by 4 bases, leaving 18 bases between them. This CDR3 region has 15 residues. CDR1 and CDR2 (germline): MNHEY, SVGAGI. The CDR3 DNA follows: TGTGCCAGCAGCAGATCGTGGGGGGGAGGCTATGGCTACACCTTC. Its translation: CASSRSWGGGYGYTF.

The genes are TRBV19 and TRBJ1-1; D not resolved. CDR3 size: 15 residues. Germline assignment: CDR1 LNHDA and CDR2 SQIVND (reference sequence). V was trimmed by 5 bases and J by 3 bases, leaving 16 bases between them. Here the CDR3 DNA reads TGTGCCAGTAGTCCTACACCAATTCGGGACACTGAAGCTTTCTTT. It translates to CASSPTPIRDTEAFF.

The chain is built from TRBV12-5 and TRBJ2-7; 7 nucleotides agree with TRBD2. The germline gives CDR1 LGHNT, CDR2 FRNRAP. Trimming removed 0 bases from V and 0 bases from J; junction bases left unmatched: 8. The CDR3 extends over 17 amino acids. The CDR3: CASGLVLRGGLSYEQYF. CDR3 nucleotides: TGTGCTAGTGGTTTGGTATTGAGGGGAGGGCTCTCCTACGAGCAGTACTTC. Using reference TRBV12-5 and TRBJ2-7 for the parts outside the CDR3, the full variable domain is DARVTQTPRHKVTEMGQEVTMRCQPILGHNTVFWYRQTMMQGLELLAYFRNRAPLDDSGMPKDRFSAEMPDATLATLKIQPSEPRDSAVYFCASGLVLRGGLSYEQYFGPGTRLTVT.

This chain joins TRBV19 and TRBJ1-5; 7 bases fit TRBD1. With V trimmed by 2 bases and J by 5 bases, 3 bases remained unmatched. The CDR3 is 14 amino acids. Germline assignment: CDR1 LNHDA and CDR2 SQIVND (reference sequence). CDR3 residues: CASSIQDRDQPQHF. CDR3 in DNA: TGTGCCAGTAGTATACAAGACAGGGATCAGCCCCAGCATTTT.

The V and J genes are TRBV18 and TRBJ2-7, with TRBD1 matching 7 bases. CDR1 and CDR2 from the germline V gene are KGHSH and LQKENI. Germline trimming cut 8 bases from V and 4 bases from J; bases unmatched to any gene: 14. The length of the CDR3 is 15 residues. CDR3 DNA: TGTGCCAGCGCTAACGTGGGCAGGGGGAGATACGAGCAGTACTTC. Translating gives CASANVGRGRYEQYF.

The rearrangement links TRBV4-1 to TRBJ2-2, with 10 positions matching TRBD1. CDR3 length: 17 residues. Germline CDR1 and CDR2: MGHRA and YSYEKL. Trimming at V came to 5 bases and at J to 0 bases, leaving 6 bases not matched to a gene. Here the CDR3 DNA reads TGCGCCAGCAGCGGGGACAGGGGTTCCGCGAACACCGGGGAGCTGTTTTTT. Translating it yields CASSGDRGSANTGELFF.